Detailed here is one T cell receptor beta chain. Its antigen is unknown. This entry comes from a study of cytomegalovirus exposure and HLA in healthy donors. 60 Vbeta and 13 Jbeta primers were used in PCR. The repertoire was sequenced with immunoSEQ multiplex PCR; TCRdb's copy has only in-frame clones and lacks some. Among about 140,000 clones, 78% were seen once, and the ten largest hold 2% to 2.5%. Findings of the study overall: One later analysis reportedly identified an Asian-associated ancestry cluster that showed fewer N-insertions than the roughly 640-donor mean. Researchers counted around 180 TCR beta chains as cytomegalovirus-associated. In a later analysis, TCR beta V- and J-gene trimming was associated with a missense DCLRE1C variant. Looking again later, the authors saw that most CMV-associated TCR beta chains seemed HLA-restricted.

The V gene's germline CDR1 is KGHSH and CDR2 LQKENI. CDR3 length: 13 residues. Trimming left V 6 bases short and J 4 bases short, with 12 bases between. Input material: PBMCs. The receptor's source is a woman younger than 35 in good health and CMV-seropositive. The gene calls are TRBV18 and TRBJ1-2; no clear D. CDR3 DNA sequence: TGTGCCAGCTCGTCGGGTGAAACCTATGGCTACACCTTC. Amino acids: CASSSGETYGYTF.